This section outlines one T cell receptor (beta chain) sequence together with its context. This sequence may be a read error, since a much larger clone differs from it by one base. The data were taken from a study of Graves' ophthalmopathy and Graves' hyperthyroidism. Amplification of the TCR beta CDR3 regions used RNA transcripts (as template). The workflow started with a first-round RT-PCR run with HTBI primers and then moved on to a second-round multiplex PCR. TCRdb passed the multiplex PCR reads through MiXCR, listing each CDR3 protein once. The table shows 600,000 to 650,000 distinct CDR3 sequences, with about a fifth occurring only once. V was cut by 2 bases and J by 7 bases, with 15 bases left in between. This CDR3 contains 14 residues. Germline V gene lookup returns CDR1 SGHRS and CDR2 YFSETQ.

The sequenced sample was peripheral blood. The chain combines TRBV5-1 with TRBJ1-1, with a weak D call TRBD1 (5 bases). This TCR derives from a woman aged 18-35 years with stable Graves' hyperthyroidism. Some clones in this sample may be carry-over from other donors' samples. The CDR3 coding sequence is TGCGCCAGCAGCTTCGGGGGGTCGCCTAATGAAGCTTTCTTT. Amino acids: CASSFGGSPNEAFF.